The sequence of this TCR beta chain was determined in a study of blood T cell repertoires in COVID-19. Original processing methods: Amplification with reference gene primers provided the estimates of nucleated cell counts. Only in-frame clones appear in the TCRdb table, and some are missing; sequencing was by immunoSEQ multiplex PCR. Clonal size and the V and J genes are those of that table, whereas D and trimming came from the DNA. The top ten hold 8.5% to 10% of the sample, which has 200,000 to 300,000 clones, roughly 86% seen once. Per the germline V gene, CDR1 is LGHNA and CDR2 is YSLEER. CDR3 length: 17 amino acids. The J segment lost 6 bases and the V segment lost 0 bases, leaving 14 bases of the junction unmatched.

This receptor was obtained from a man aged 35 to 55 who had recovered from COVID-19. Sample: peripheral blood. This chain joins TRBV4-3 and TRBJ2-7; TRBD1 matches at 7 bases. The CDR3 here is CASSQELGIRTGREQYF. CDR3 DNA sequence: TGCGCCAGCAGCCAAGAGTTGGGCATACGGACAGGACGCGAGCAGTACTTC.